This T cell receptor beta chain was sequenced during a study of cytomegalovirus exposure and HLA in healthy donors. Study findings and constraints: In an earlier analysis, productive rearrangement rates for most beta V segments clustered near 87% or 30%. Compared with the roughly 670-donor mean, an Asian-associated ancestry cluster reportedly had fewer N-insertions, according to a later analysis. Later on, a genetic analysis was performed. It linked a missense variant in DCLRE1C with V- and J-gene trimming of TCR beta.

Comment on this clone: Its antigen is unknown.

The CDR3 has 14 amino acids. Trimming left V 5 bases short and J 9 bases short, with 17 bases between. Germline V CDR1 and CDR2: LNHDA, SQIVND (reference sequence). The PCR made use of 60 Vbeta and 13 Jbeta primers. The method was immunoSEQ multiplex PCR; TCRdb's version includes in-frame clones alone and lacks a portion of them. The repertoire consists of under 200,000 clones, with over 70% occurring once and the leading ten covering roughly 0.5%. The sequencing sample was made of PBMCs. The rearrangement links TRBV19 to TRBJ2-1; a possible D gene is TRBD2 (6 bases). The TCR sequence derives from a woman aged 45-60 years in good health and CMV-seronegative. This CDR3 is CASSGSGVVAEQFF. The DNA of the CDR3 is TGTGCCAGTAGTGGGTCGGGAGTGGTAGCTGAGCAGTTCTTC.